The 15 T cell receptor beta chains below come from one sample, sequenced in a study of T cell repertoires in cytomegalovirus infection. TCRdb processed the reads anew with MiXCR; each CDR3 protein has one entry. The sample holds 700,000 to 950,000 distinct CDR3 sequences, about 31% seen once. For these receptors, no antigen is known. This sample comprised cultured CD8+ T cells from PBMCs, obtained from culture after CMV antigen stimulation. The receptors derive from a human donor in good health (CMV status not recorded). Some clones in this sample may be carry-over from other donors' samples.

Concerning this clonotype itself: Being one base from a much bigger clone, this may be a read error. The genes are TRBV6-6 and TRBJ2-1, with no clear D. This CDR3 has 12 residues. Per germline, CDR1 MNHNY and CDR2 SVGAGI (reference sequence). The CDR3 reads CSSSGTYNEQFF. CDR3 nucleotide sequence: TGTTCCAGCAGTGGCACCTACAATGAGCAGTTCTTC.

The chain uses TRBV11-2 and TRBJ2-1, with TRBD2 matching 8 bases. CDR3 length: 12 residues. Germline V gives CDR1 SGHAT, CDR2 FQNNGV. The junction had 4 bases not matched to a gene; V was cut back by 8 bases and J by 7 bases. CDR3 amino acids: CASHPSGNEQFF. The DNA of the CDR3 is TGTGCCAGCCATCCTAGCGGGAATGAGCAGTTCTTC.

The chain carries TRBV27 and TRBJ1-4; no clear D. Trimming took off 5 bases at V and 7 bases at J, with 17 bases between the two ends. The CDR3 has 15 amino acids. Germline V gene data show CDR1 as MNHEY and CDR2 as SMNVEV (reference sequence). CDR3 in DNA: TGTGCCAGCAGTCCGGGAGCCCAAGTCGGTGAAAAACTGTTTTTT. Translation gives CASSPGAQVGEKLFF.

There are many counts of this clonotype. This sequence joins TRBV7-2 and TRBJ2-2; D is unclear. V lost 5 bases, J lost 7 bases, and 11 bases lay in between. The CDR3 length is 13 residues. Germline V gene sequence: CDR1 SGHTA, CDR2 FQGNSA. CDR3 nucleotide sequence: TGTGCCAGCAGCCTTCGGCGGATCGGGGAGCTGTTTTTT. It specifies CASSLRRIGELFF.

The rearrangement joins TRBV6-6 to TRBJ2-7; the D gene is possibly TRBD2 (6 bases). Trimming shortened V by 7 bases and J by 4 bases, and 17 bases separated the two germline ends. Germline loops: CDR1 MNHNY, CDR2 SVGAGI (reference sequence). The CDR3 is 14 residues long. The CDR3 DNA sequence: TGTGCCAGCACCCAGACGGGGGAGGTGTACGAGCAGTACGTC. It codes for CASTQTGEVYEQYV.

The chain carries TRBV6-8 and TRBJ1-1, with a possible D match to TRBD1 (6 bases). V gave up 6 bases and J gave up 5 bases, with 22 bases separating them. CDR3 length equals 16 residues. Germline V gene lookup returns CDR1 MNHGY and CDR2 SAAAGT. The DNA for the CDR3 is TGTGCCAGCAGCCTAGCCCCATCAGGGGTGGGGACTGAAGCTTTCTTT. Amino acids: CASSLAPSGVGTEAFF.

The V gene is TRBV5-4, the J gene TRBJ2-7, with D tentatively TRBD1 (5 bases). V lost 0 bases, J lost 2 bases, and 9 bases lay in between. The germline gives CDR1 SGHNT, CDR2 YYREEE (reference sequence). The CDR3 loop spans 14 amino acids. CDR3 residues: CASSLDATAYEQYF. CDR3 bases: TGTGCCAGCAGCTTGGATGCGACAGCCTACGAGCAGTACTTC.

The V and J genes are TRBV7-9 and TRBJ2-5, with TRBD1 as a possible D gene (6 bases). V was trimmed by 5 bases and J by 4 bases, leaving 14 bases between them. The CDR3 sequence is 14 residues long. Germline CDR1 SEHNR, CDR2 FQNEAQ (reference sequence). CDR3 in amino acids: CASSRTGFAETQYF. CDR3 in DNA: TGTGCCAGCAGCCGAACAGGGTTTGCAGAGACCCAGTACTTC.

The CDR3 coding sequence is TGTGCCAGCAGTTTAGGACTGTTCGATAATGGCTACACCTTC. Translated: CASSLGLFDNGYTF. V usage is TRBV28 and J usage is TRBJ1-2; D not resolved. V was cut by 2 bases and J by 6 bases, with 13 bases left in between. The length of the CDR3 is 14 residues. CDR1 MDHEN and CDR2 SYDVKM come from the germline V gene.

The chain joins TRBV5-8 to TRBJ2-4; D gene ambiguous. Per germline, CDR1 SGHTS and CDR2 YDEGEE. The CDR3 runs 15 residues. The V and J ends lost 6 bases and 1 base respectively, with 14 bases between them. This CDR3 is CASNRNRLAKNIQYF. For the CDR3, the DNA is TGTGCCAGCAATCGTAACCGACTTGCCAAAAACATTCAGTACTTC.

This clonotype appeared a few times. The rearrangement joins TRBV7-6 to TRBJ1-2; no clear D gene. The CDR3 has 13 residues. The germline V gene has CDR1 SGHVS and CDR2 FNYEAQ. V lost 4 bases and J 0 bases, leaving 6 bases between the germline ends. The chain's CDR3 is CASSSPPNYGYTF. DNA of the CDR3: TGTGCCAGCAGCTCGCCTCCTAACTATGGCTACACCTTC.

This clonotype has more than one count but fewer than ten. The chain employs TRBV28 and TRBJ2-7, with 7 bases that match TRBD2. CDR3 length equals 12 residues. Per germline, CDR1 MDHEN and CDR2 SYDVKM. The J segment lost 7 bases and the V segment lost 5 bases, leaving 5 bases of the junction unmatched. In DNA form, the CDR3 reads TGTGCCAGCAGTGACCCCGGGGGGGAGCAGTACGTC. Translating gives CASSDPGGEQYV.

There are a few counts of this clonotype. This sequence joins TRBV10-3 and TRBJ1-5; 9 bases match TRBD1. CDR3 size: 16 residues. V lost 2 bases to trimming and J lost 4 bases; unmatched junction nucleotides: 6. The germline V gene has CDR1 ENHRY and CDR2 SYGVKD. DNA for the CDR3: TGTGCCATCAGTGAGACCAGACAGGGGGGGAATCAGCCCCAGCATTTT. This encodes CAISETRQGGNQPQHF.

For this clonotype: A read error may account for a junction end that differs from germline. The rearrangement links TRBV24-1 to TRBJ2-1; TRBD2 matches 8 bases. Germline V gene sequence: CDR1 KGHDR, CDR2 SFDVKD. The CDR3 totals 17 residues. CDR3 nucleotide sequence: TGTGCCACCAGTGATGCCTGGCGGGGGGCCCTGTACAATAAGCAGTTCTTC. Encoded protein: CATSDAWRGALYNKQFF.

J is TRBJ1-1 and V is TRBV7-2; the D gene is possibly TRBD1 (5 bases). CDR3 length: 13 amino acids. Per germline, CDR1 SGHTA and CDR2 FQGNSA. V lost 4 bases and J 5 bases, leaving 11 bases between the germline ends. CDR3 loop: CASSSMGVTEAFF. The CDR3 nucleotides read TGTGCCAGCAGCTCAATGGGGGTTACTGAAGCTTTCTTT.